The rows below give T cell receptor beta chains drawn from one sample of a study of blood T cell repertoires in COVID-19. Sequencing used immunoSEQ multiplex PCR; TCRdb keeps in-frame clones, though not all of them. The sample contains tens of thousands of clones, roughly three quarters of which appear only once. Input material: peripheral blood. These receptor sequences come from a man in his 70s with COVID-19, enrolled during active disease. CDR3s include the opening cysteine and the closing phenylalanine or tryptophan.

>15|TRBV9
CASSVSSTSGNEQFF
>14|TRBV5-6
CASSLTSEDNEQFF
>13|TRBV28
CASSRGTVYGYTF
>18|TRBV4-2
CASSQDGVAGGVSDTQYF
>13|TRBV6-5
CASPRTEPTEAFF
>13|TRBV9
CASSVELNYGYTF
>13|TRBV7-3
CASSWSRGDEQFF
>16|TRBV9
CASSPRGDNSGNTIYF
>15|TRBV4-1
CASSQLGGTSYEQYF
>13|TRBV7-9
CASSLGRNYGYTF
>15|TRBV18
CASSPRQGEGETQYF
>18|TRBV19
CASSIDILSGRDTGELFF
>11|TRBV7-2
CASTIRGEQYF
>14|TRBV28
CATSQLAERDEQYF
>13|TRBV11-2
CASSLGTANGYTF
>17|TRBV7-2
CASSLKTRTSGYYEQYF
>15|TRBV4-2
CASSSRQELNTEAFF
>15|TRBV9
CASSVGRIAKNIQYF
>14|TRBV2
CASSYTGADQPQHF
>14|TRBV9
CASNLAGGSYEQYF
>18|TRBV27
CASSRYSTGGEGNQPQHF
>15|TRBV3-1/TRBV3-2
CASSQSGLALSEQFF
>17|TRBV3-1/TRBV3-2
CASSPSGTGVTNTEAFF
>14|TRBV28
CASRRTGTNTEAFF
>13|TRBV24-1
CATSEHMNTEAFF
>16|TRBV5-1
CASSPRWGGRIHEQYF
>14|TRBV18
CASSPGQGDYEQYF
>18|TRBV11-3
CASSLGTDQGKGNTEAFF
>15|TRBV5-1
CASSLEGGRGNEQFF
>16|TRBV3-1/TRBV3-2
CASSQATGSANYGYTF
>14|TRBV5-4
CASMDRGPENEQFF
>13|TRBV6-5
CASARGDKNIQYF
>14|TRBV7-3
CASGGGRATGELFF